The 27 T cell receptor beta chains below were found in one sample sequenced in a study of glioma-infiltrating T cells after dendritic cell vaccination. TCRdb's copy holds only in-frame clones and misses some; the assay was immunoSEQ multiplex PCR. The sample includes around 89,000 clones, around 84% seen only once; the top ten take less than 20%. The source material was blood, sampled before dendritic cell vaccination. The receptors derive from a human donor with glioblastoma.

V and J are TRBV5-1 and TRBJ2-2; 10 nucleotides align to TRBD2. This CDR3 is built from 16 residues. The ends lost 4 bases at V and 5 bases at J; junction bases unmatched: 8. Germline-derived CDR1 and CDR2 are SGHRS and YFSETQ. The CDR3 region has the DNA TGCGCCAGCAGCCGAACCCTAGCGGGAGTAACCGGGGAGCTGTTTTTT. The encoded protein is CASSRTLAGVTGELFF. Supplemented by reference TRBV5-1 and TRBJ2-2, the full variable domain reads KAGVTQTPRYLIKTRGQQVTLSCSPISGHRSVSWYQQTPGQGLQFLFEYFSETQRNKGNFPGRFSGRQFSNSRSEMNVSTLELGDSALYLCASSRTLAGVTGELFFGEGSRLTVL.

This clone came up once. The V gene is TRBV5-6, the J gene TRBJ1-5; weak D call: TRBD1 (5 bases). Trimming removed 3 bases at V and 0 bases at J, with 16 bases between. The germline V gene has CDR1 SGHDT and CDR2 YYEEEE. This CDR3 comprises 17 residues. CDR3: CASSSGRQIYSNQPQHF. Here the CDR3 DNA reads TGTGCCAGCAGCTCAGGGCGCCAAATCTATAGCAATCAGCCCCAGCATTTT.

The DNA for the CDR3 is TGTGCCAGCAGACCCGACAGGGGAGCGTACGAGCAGTACTTC. Its translation is CASRPDRGAYEQYF. The chain carries TRBV11-2 and TRBJ2-7; 8 nucleotides align to TRBD1. After removal of 6 bases from V and 4 bases from J, the junction contained 8 bases not matched to a gene. CDR1 and CDR2 from the germline V gene are SGHAT and FQNNGV. There are 14 residues in the CDR3.

The V gene is TRBV6-5, the J gene TRBJ2-5, with D unresolved. From germline, CDR1 is MNHEY and CDR2 SVGAGI. The germline V and J ends were trimmed by 0 bases and 5 bases, with 16 bases remaining between them. This CDR3 is built from 16 residues. CDR3 DNA: TGTGCCAGCAGTTACTCGATAGGTAGCCGACGGGAGACCCAGTACTTC. It encodes CASSYSIGSRRETQYF.

The DNA for the CDR3 is TGCGCCAGCAGCTTGGAAGGGAAGGGGGCTGAAGCTTTCTTT. The encoded protein is CASSLEGKGAEAFF. The chain employs TRBV5-1 and TRBJ1-1; D is perhaps TRBD1 (6 bases). CDR1 and CDR2 from the germline V gene are SGHRS and YFSETQ. This CDR3 is built from 14 residues. Deletions cut 0 bases from V and 6 bases from J, with 12 bases between. The full variable domain, its missing parts supplied by reference TRBV5-1 and TRBJ1-1, is KAGVTQTPRYLIKTRGQQVTLSCSPISGHRSVSWYQQTPGQGLQFLFEYFSETQRNKGNFPGRFSGRQFSNSRSEMNVSTLELGDSALYLCASSLEGKGAEAFFGQGTRLTVV.

The chain recombines TRBV2 with TRBJ1-2, with D possibly matching TRBD1 (5 bases). The CDR3 covers 14 residues. V was shortened by 1 base and J by 5 bases, with 11 bases between the two germline ends. The V gene's germline CDR1 is SNHLY and CDR2 FYNNEI. The CDR3 protein is CASSEVRAGYGYTF. In DNA, the CDR3 is TGTGCCAGCAGTGAAGTCAGGGCGGGGTATGGCTACACCTTC.

This chain links TRBV28 with TRBJ2-1; 10 positions agree with TRBD2. The germline CDR1 and CDR2 sequences are MDHEN and SYDVKM. J was trimmed by 4 bases and V by 6 bases; bases with no gene match: 9. The CDR3 runs to 16 residues. The CDR3 protein is CASRMISGRKYNEQFF. CDR3 sequence (DNA): TGTGCCAGCAGGATGATTAGCGGGAGGAAGTACAATGAGCAGTTCTTC.

The CDR3 region has the DNA TGTGCCAGCAGCTTCGGTTTAGAGACCCAGTACTTC. Translated, it gives CASSFGLETQYF. This chain joins TRBV5-6 and TRBJ2-5, with unresolved D. V lost 2 bases, J lost 4 bases, and 6 bases lay in between. Germline V gene lookup returns CDR1 SGHDT and CDR2 YYEEEE. The CDR3 consists of 12 residues.

The gene calls are TRBV7-8 and TRBJ1-2, with D perhaps TRBD1 (6 bases). Germline CDR1 and CDR2: SGHVS and FQNEAQ. V was cut by 5 bases and J by 3 bases, with 22 bases left in between. There are 17 residues in the CDR3. CDR3 nucleotide sequence: TGTGCCAGCAGCCGGCGGACAGAGCAGGTGACCGACTATGGCTACACCTTC. Its protein product is CASSRRTEQVTDYGYTF.

The chain uses TRBV5-1 and TRBJ1-4; TRBD1 agrees at 10 bases. This CDR3 spans 16 amino acids. V lost 0 bases and J lost 6; bases outside the gene matches: 5. CDR1 and CDR2 from the germline V gene are SGHRS and YFSETQ. The CDR3 nucleotides read TGCGCCAGCAGCTTGGGGGACAGGGGATCAGATGAAAAACTGTTTTTT. Translated, it gives CASSLGDRGSDEKLFF. Supplemented by reference TRBV5-1 and TRBJ1-4, the full variable domain reads KAGVTQTPRYLIKTRGQQVTLSCSPISGHRSVSWYQQTPGQGLQFLFEYFSETQRNKGNFPGRFSGRQFSNSRSEMNVSTLELGDSALYLCASSLGDRGSDEKLFFGSGTQLSVL.

This clone occurred a few times. The chain has TRBV10-3 and TRBJ1-1; 8 nucleotides line up with TRBD1. This CDR3 spans 16 amino acids. Trimming removed 6 bases from V and 0 bases from J; junction bases left unmatched: 9. Germline V gene data show CDR1 as ENHRY and CDR2 as SYGVKD. The CDR3 here is CAISPGQALLNTEAFF. CDR3 nucleotides: TGTGCCATCAGCCCGGGACAGGCGCTGCTGAACACTGAAGCTTTCTTT.

A single count supports this clone. The J gene is TRBJ1-6, the V gene TRBV7-2; the D is unclear. Between the trimmed V and J ends, which lost 6 bases and 1 base, there was a span of 10 bases. The CDR3 is 15 amino acids. Germline CDR1 is SGHTA and CDR2 is FQGNSA. CDR3 DNA sequence: TGTGCCAGCAGTCCGTCGGTGTCCTATAATTCACCCCTCCACTTT. Its protein product is CASSPSVSYNSPLHF.

CDR3 coding DNA: TGTGCCAGCAGTTCCTCGGACAGCCTGGGGATGCCCCGTGGCTACACCTTC. Its translation is CASSSSDSLGMPRGYTF. This chain connects TRBV27 to TRBJ1-2; tentative D call: TRBD1 (6 bases). The CDR3 is 17 amino acids. Germline V CDR1 and CDR2: MNHEY, SMNVEV (reference sequence). The V and J ends lost 4 bases and 7 bases respectively, with 25 bases between them.

This CDR3 reads CASSASWVQGYSPLHF. The DNA for the CDR3 is TGTGCCAGCAGCGCCAGTTGGGTCCAGGGTTATTCACCCCTCCACTTT. This rearrangement joins TRBV9 to TRBJ1-6; tentatively, D is TRBD1 (5 bases). CDR1 is SGDLS and CDR2 is YYNGEE in the germline V gene. Trimming stripped 3 bases from V and 8 bases from J, with 18 bases between. The CDR3 runs 16 residues.

V and J are TRBV27 and TRBJ2-7; D unclear. The CDR3 extends over 13 amino acids. Trimming pared 2 bases from V and 0 bases from J, leaving 5 bases between. Per the germline V gene, CDR1 is MNHEY and CDR2 is SMNVEV (reference sequence). The CDR3 DNA sequence: TGTGCCAGCAGTTTAGAGTCCTCCTACGAGCAGTACTTC. Its translation is CASSLESSYEQYF.

The table lists this clone with a few counts. The chain carries TRBV2 and TRBJ1-6, with 9 bases matching TRBD1. Germline values: CDR1 SNHLY, CDR2 FYNNEI. V lost 4 bases and J lost 9; bases outside the gene matches: 4. There are 14 residues in the CDR3. The DNA for the CDR3 is TGTGCCAGCAGTGCGGGACAGGGTTCTTCACCCCTCCACTTT. Translation: CASSAGQGSSPLHF.

The chain recombines TRBV21-1 with TRBJ1-6; the table's D call, TRBD1, has no DNA check behind it. TRBV21-1 constitutes a pseudogene. This CDR3 is built from 17 residues. The DNA of the CDR3 is TGTGCCAGCAGCAACCGGACAGGGGGCTGGGATAATTCACCCCTCCACTTT. As protein: CASSNRTGGWDNSPLHF.

The V and J genes are TRBV28 and TRBJ1-5; 7 nucleotides agree with TRBD1. The germline V gene encodes CDR1 MDHEN and CDR2 SYDVKM. The CDR3 covers 14 residues. V shed 6 bases, J shed 5 bases, and the junction held 7 bases outside the gene matches. CDR3 coding DNA: TGTGCCAGCAGGTCAGGGGGACACGATCAGCCCCAGCATTTT. This codes for CASRSGGHDQPQHF.

The CDR3 here is CASSVRDRAEAFF. In DNA, the CDR3 is TGTGCCAGCAGCGTACGGGATAGGGCTGAAGCTTTCTTT. This rearrangement joins TRBV9 to TRBJ1-1; D unclear. Trimming left V 1 base short and J 6 bases short, with 10 bases between. CDR3 length equals 13 residues. Germline CDR1 SGDLS, CDR2 YYNGEE.

The CDR3 here is CASSVGLSGSPYNEQFF. CDR3 bases: TGTGCCAGCAGCGTAGGCTTAAGCGGGAGTCCCTACAATGAGCAGTTCTTC. The gene calls are TRBV9 and TRBJ2-1; 8 bases are shared with TRBD2. Germline CDR1 is SGDLS and CDR2 is YYNGEE. The CDR3 is 17 residues long. V shed 0 bases and J 2 bases; nucleotides not matched to a gene: 7.

The rearrangement joins TRBV2 to TRBJ2-7, with D maybe TRBD2 (6 bases). Trimming left V 3 bases short and J 3 bases short, with 15 bases between. Germline CDR1 SNHLY, CDR2 FYNNEI. This CDR3 has 15 amino acids. CDR3 in DNA: TGTGCCAGCAGTGAGGGGCCGGGACTGGGCTACGAGCAGTACTTC. Translated: CASSEGPGLGYEQYF.

The V call is TRBV11-2, the J call TRBJ2-7, with 8 bases fitting TRBD1. Germline V gene sequence: CDR1 SGHAT, CDR2 FQNNGV. V lost 0 bases, J lost 2 bases, and 6 bases stayed unmatched. The CDR3 is 16 residues long. CDR3 region: CASSLEGQVSAYEQYF. CDR3 nucleotides: TGTGCCAGCAGCTTAGAGGGACAGGTCAGCGCCTACGAGCAGTACTTC.

This clone was detected only a few times. CDR3 sequence (DNA): TGTGCCAGCAGCTTCACTAGCGGGGGCGCCGAGCAGTACTTC. As protein: CASSFTSGGAEQYF. This chain joins TRBV7-9 and TRBJ2-7, with 11 bases matching TRBD2. The germline V gene encodes CDR1 SEHNR and CDR2 FQNEAQ (reference sequence). J gave up 6 bases and V 3 bases, and 4 bases lay outside the gene matches. CDR3 length: 14 residues.

The chain recombines TRBV30 with TRBJ2-1, with D perhaps matching TRBD2 (5 bases). In germline, CDR1 is GTSNPN, CDR2 SVGIG (reference sequence). This CDR3 region has 13 residues. Trimming left V 4 bases short and J 0 bases short, with 7 bases between. The chain's CDR3 is CAWTEGSYNEQFF. CDR3 coding DNA: TGTGCCTGGACTGAGGGCTCCTACAATGAGCAGTTCTTC.

This chain uses TRBV5-6 with TRBJ1-2; 9 bases align to TRBD1. V gave up 6 bases and J gave up 2 bases; unmatched junction bases: 8. Germline V gene data show CDR1 as SGHDT and CDR2 as YYEEEE. The CDR3 spans 15 residues. In DNA, the CDR3 is TGTGCCAGCACCCTGGACAGGGGAGGAAACTATGGCTACACCTTC. Protein product: CASTLDRGGNYGYTF.

The chain recombines TRBV6-1 with TRBJ2-1, with D perhaps matching TRBD2 (6 bases). Trimming shortened V by 2 bases and J by 4 bases, and 12 bases separated the two germline ends. The CDR3 consists of 15 residues. CDR1 is MNHNS and CDR2 is SASEGT in the germline V gene. CDR3 sequence: CASSETDGTYNEQFF. The CDR3 coding sequence is TGTGCCAGCAGTGAAACGGACGGGACTTACAATGAGCAGTTCTTC.

This CDR3 reads CASSFGGGTYEQYF. As DNA, the CDR3 is TGTGCCAGCAGCTTTGGCGGGGGAACCTACGAGCAGTACTTC. The chain carries TRBV5-6 and TRBJ2-7; 7 nucleotides agree with TRBD2. The trim removed 2 bases at V and 2 bases at J, leaving 4 bases unmatched. This CDR3 has 14 amino acids. Germline loops: CDR1 SGHDT, CDR2 YYEEEE.